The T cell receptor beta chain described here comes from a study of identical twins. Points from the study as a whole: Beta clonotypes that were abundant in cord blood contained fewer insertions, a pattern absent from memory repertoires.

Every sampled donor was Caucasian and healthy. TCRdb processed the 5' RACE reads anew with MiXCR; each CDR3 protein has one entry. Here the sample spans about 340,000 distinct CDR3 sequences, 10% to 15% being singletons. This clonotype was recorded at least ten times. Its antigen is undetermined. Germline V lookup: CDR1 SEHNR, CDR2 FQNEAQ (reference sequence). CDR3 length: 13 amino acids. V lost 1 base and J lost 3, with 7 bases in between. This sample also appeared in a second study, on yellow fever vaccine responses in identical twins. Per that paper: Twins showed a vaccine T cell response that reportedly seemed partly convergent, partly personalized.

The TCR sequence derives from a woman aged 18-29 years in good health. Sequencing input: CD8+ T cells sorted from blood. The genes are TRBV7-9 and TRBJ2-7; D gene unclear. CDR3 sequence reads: CASSLVEDYEQYF. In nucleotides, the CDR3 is TGTGCCAGCAGCTTAGTTGAGGACTACGAGCAGTACTTC.